What follows are 20 T cell receptor beta chains derived from one specimen sequenced in a study of T cell clones after liver transplantation. Some clones are missing from TCRdb's copy, which holds only in-frame ones; the method was immunoSEQ multiplex PCR. This sample has approximately 51,000 clones, with roughly 90% found just once. The sample was CD8+ T cells from blood, taken 12 months after liver transplant. The receptors originated from a human patient who received a liver transplant. Some T cells may be provided by the graft donor.

The genes are TRBV19 and TRBJ2-7; TRBD1 is a possible D gene (5 bases). V lost 5 bases and J 6 bases, leaving 14 bases between the germline ends. CDR1 is LNHDA, CDR2 SQIVND, per germline (reference sequence). The CDR3 covers 13 residues. CDR3 sequence (DNA): TGTGCCAGTAGTTTGGGGCCCTTGGGCGAGCAGTACTTC. Protein: CASSLGPLGEQYF.

The rearrangement joins TRBV7-2 to TRBJ2-1; D unclear. With 2 bases removed from V and 5 bases from J, the gap between germline ends came to 13 bases. The CDR3 is made up of 15 amino acids. The V gene's germline CDR1 is SGHTA and CDR2 FQGNSA. Written as DNA, the CDR3 is TGTGCCAGCAGCTTAACGGCGAGTGTCCACAATGAGCAGTTCTTC. Translating gives CASSLTASVHNEQFF.

The rearrangement uses TRBV27 and TRBJ1-2; TRBD1 is a possible D gene (5 bases). Germline V CDR1 and CDR2: MNHEY, SMNVEV (reference sequence). Trimming pared 11 bases from V and 4 bases from J, leaving 14 bases between. This CDR3 contains 12 residues. As DNA, the CDR3 is TGTGCCGCCCGGGGGTCTTTCTATGGCTACACCTTC. It specifies CAARGSFYGYTF.

The chain is built from TRBV29-1 and TRBJ2-7, with no clear D. Germline lookup yields CDR1 SQVTM and CDR2 ANQGSEA. V lost 4 bases and J lost 6, with 13 bases in between. The CDR3 contains 12 residues. CDR3 coding DNA: TGCAGCGTTGTTACCCCGTTTGGCGAGCAGTACTTC. It encodes CSVVTPFGEQYF.

J is TRBJ2-1 and V is TRBV19; the match to TRBD2 covers 12 bases. This CDR3 contains 15 residues. Germline CDR1 reads LNHDA; CDR2 reads SQIVND (reference sequence). After removal of 6 bases from V and 8 bases from J, the junction contained 8 bases not matched to a gene. This chain's CDR3 is CASSLLAGGYDEQFF. The CDR3 DNA reads TGTGCCAGTAGCCTACTAGCGGGAGGTTACGATGAGCAGTTCTTC.

This chain uses TRBV7-9 with TRBJ2-1; TRBD2 agrees at 8 bases. V shed 2 bases and J 4 bases; nucleotides not matched to a gene: 13. Per the germline V gene, CDR1 is SEHNR and CDR2 is FQNEAQ (reference sequence). This CDR3 spans 18 amino acids. The CDR3 DNA sequence: TGTGCCAGCAGCTTATCGGGACTAGGGCGGGAGGTTTACAATGAGCAGTTCTTC. Its translation: CASSLSGLGREVYNEQFF.

This chain links TRBV6-5 with TRBJ2-1; D gene ambiguous. With 0 bases removed from V and 8 bases from J, the gap between germline ends came to 8 bases. This CDR3 spans 13 amino acids. CDR1 is MNHEY, CDR2 SVGAGI, per germline. CDR3 bases: TGTGCCAGCAGTTACTCCGACGGCTATGAGCAGTTCTTC. Translation: CASSYSDGYEQFF.

The CDR3 nucleotides are TGCGCCAGCAGCTTGGCACTAGCCGAAGTCTACGAGCAGTACTTC. Amino acid sequence: CASSLALAEVYEQYF. The rearrangement uses TRBV5-1 and TRBJ2-7; perhaps TRBD2 as D (6 bases). Germline V gene data show CDR1 as SGHRS and CDR2 as YFSETQ. V was shortened by 0 bases and J by 3 bases, with 13 bases between the two germline ends. The CDR3 is 15 amino acids. The entire variable domain, with the rest obtained from reference TRBV5-1 and TRBJ2-7, is as follows: KAGVTQTPRYLIKTRGQQVTLSCSPISGHRSVSWYQQTPGQGLQFLFEYFSETQRNKGNFPGRFSGRQFSNSRSEMNVSTLELGDSALYLCASSLALAEVYEQYFGPGTRLTVT.

This chain uses TRBV28 with TRBJ1-1, with a tentative D call TRBD1 (5 bases). CDR1 is MDHEN and CDR2 is SYDVKM in the germline V gene. The V end was cut by 3 bases, the J end by 4 bases, with 9 bases between. The CDR3 runs 13 residues. DNA of the CDR3: TGTGCCAGCAGTTTCCAGGGAATCACTGAAGCTTTCTTT. Its protein product is CASSFQGITEAFF. Supplemented by reference TRBV28 and TRBJ1-1, the full variable domain reads DVKVTQSSRYLVKRTGEKVFLECVQDMDHENMFWYRQDPGLGLRLIYFSYDVKMKEKGDIPEGYSVSREKKERFSLILESASTNQTSMYLCASSFQGITEAFFGQGTRLTVV.

The chain couples TRBV6-6 to TRBJ1-4; D remains unclear. V lost 2 bases, J lost 1 base, and 5 bases lay in between. The CDR3 sequence is 14 residues long. Germline loops: CDR1 MNHNY, CDR2 SVGAGI (reference sequence). Written as DNA, the CDR3 is TGTGCCAGCAGTTACCGGGGAACTAATGAAAAACTGTTTTTT. As protein: CASSYRGTNEKLFF.

The chain joins TRBV7-6 to TRBJ2-1; 7 bases fit TRBD1. The germline V gene has CDR1 SGHVS and CDR2 FNYEAQ. Trimming removed 2 bases from V and 2 bases from J; junction bases left unmatched: 3. CDR3 size: 15 residues. The CDR3 spells CASSLTGEAYNEQFF. CDR3 DNA sequence: TGTGCCAGCAGCTTAACAGGGGAAGCCTACAATGAGCAGTTCTTC.

The table lists this clone with a count of one. The rearrangement uses TRBV9 and TRBJ2-7; no firm D call. The CDR3 contains 13 residues. Deletions cut 0 bases from V and 3 bases from J, with 7 bases between. Germline V gene lookup returns CDR1 SGDLS and CDR2 YYNGEE. This CDR3 reads CASSVGLSYEQYF. The CDR3, as DNA: TGTGCCAGCAGCGTAGGATTGAGCTACGAGCAGTACTTC.

This clone was counted between two and nine times. This chain connects TRBV7-6 to TRBJ2-7; no clear D. Germline-derived CDR1 and CDR2 are SGHVS and FNYEAQ. Deletions cut 1 base from V and 2 bases from J, with 6 bases between. The CDR3 extends over 13 amino acids. CDR3 loop: CASSLGATYEQYF. CDR3 in DNA: TGTGCCAGCAGCTTAGGGGCAACCTACGAGCAGTACTTC.

This rearrangement joins TRBV4-1 to TRBJ2-7; no clear D gene. The CDR3 contains 14 residues. Germline assignment: CDR1 MGHRA and CDR2 YSYEKL. The V end was cut by 6 bases, the J end by 2 bases, with 14 bases between. This chain's CDR3 is CASSRDILAYEQYF. CDR3 nucleotide sequence: TGCGCCAGCAGTCGAGACATCCTAGCCTACGAGCAGTACTTC.

The V and J genes are TRBV7-6 and TRBJ2-7, with 7 bases identical to TRBD2. The ends lost 6 bases at V and 2 bases at J; junction bases unmatched: 7. The CDR3 length is 14 residues. CDR1 and CDR2 (germline): SGHVS, FNYEAQ. The CDR3 region has the DNA TGTGCCAGCAGTTACAGCGGGACCCCCTACGAGCAGTACTTC. It encodes CASSYSGTPYEQYF.

The V gene is TRBV4-3, the J gene TRBJ2-5; TRBD2 is a possible D gene (5 bases). Germline V gene sequence: CDR1 LGHNA, CDR2 YSLEER. Trimming removed 4 bases at V and 5 bases at J, with 14 bases between. This CDR3 has 14 amino acids. CDR3 nucleotide sequence: TGCGCCAGCAGCCCAGGACTCGCCGGGGAGACCCAGTACTTC. The encoded protein is CASSPGLAGETQYF.

V gene TRBV5-1 combines with J gene TRBJ2-7; TRBD2 agrees at 13 bases. The CDR3 is 17 residues long. Trimming took 4 bases from V and 0 from J; bases not matched to a gene: 7. In germline, CDR1 is SGHRS, CDR2 YFSETQ. This CDR3 is CASSLGTSGDSSYEQYF. CDR3 bases: TGCGCCAGCAGCCTGGGGACTAGCGGGGATAGCTCCTACGAGCAGTACTTC.

V gene TRBV11-3 combines with J gene TRBJ2-1; D is tentatively TRBD1 or TRBD2 (5 bases each). The CDR3 extends over 14 amino acids. From germline, CDR1 is SGHNT and CDR2 YENEEA. The V and J ends lost 4 bases and 8 bases respectively, with 15 bases between them. CDR3 sequence: CASSYGTGGDEQFF. Written as DNA, the CDR3 is TGTGCCAGCAGCTATGGGACCGGCGGCGATGAGCAGTTCTTC.

The CDR3 bases are TGTGCCAGCAGTTTGGGACAGGTCGAGCAGTACTTC. Translated: CASSLGQVEQYF. The chain combines TRBV28 with TRBJ2-7; 8 bases fit TRBD1. Germline CDR1 MDHEN, CDR2 SYDVKM. The CDR3 is 12 residues long. The ends lost 3 bases at V and 6 bases at J; junction bases unmatched: 1.

The V and J genes are TRBV5-1 and TRBJ2-1, with 9 bases fitting TRBD2. CDR1 is SGHRS and CDR2 is YFSETQ in the germline V gene. Trimming cost V 5 bases and J 10 bases; bases outside gene matches: 13. The CDR3 runs 15 residues. The DNA of the CDR3 is TGCGCCAGCAGTCCCTTTGATAGCGGGAGAGAGGAGCAGTTCTTC. It yields the protein CASSPFDSGREEQFF.